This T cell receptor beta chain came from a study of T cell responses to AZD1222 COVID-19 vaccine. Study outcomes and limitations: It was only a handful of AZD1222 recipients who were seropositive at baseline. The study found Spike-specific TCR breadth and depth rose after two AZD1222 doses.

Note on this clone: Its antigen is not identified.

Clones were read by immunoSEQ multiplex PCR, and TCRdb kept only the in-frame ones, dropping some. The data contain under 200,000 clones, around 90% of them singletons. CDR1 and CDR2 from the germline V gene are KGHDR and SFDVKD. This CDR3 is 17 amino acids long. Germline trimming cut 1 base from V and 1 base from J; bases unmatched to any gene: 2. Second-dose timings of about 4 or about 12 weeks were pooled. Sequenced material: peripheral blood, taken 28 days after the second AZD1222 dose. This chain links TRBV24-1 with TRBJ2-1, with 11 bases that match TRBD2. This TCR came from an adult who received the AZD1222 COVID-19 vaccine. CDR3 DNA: TGTGCCACCAGTGATTTTCCTAGCGGGAGGTCCTACAATGAGCAGTTCTTC. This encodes CATSDFPSGRSYNEQFF.